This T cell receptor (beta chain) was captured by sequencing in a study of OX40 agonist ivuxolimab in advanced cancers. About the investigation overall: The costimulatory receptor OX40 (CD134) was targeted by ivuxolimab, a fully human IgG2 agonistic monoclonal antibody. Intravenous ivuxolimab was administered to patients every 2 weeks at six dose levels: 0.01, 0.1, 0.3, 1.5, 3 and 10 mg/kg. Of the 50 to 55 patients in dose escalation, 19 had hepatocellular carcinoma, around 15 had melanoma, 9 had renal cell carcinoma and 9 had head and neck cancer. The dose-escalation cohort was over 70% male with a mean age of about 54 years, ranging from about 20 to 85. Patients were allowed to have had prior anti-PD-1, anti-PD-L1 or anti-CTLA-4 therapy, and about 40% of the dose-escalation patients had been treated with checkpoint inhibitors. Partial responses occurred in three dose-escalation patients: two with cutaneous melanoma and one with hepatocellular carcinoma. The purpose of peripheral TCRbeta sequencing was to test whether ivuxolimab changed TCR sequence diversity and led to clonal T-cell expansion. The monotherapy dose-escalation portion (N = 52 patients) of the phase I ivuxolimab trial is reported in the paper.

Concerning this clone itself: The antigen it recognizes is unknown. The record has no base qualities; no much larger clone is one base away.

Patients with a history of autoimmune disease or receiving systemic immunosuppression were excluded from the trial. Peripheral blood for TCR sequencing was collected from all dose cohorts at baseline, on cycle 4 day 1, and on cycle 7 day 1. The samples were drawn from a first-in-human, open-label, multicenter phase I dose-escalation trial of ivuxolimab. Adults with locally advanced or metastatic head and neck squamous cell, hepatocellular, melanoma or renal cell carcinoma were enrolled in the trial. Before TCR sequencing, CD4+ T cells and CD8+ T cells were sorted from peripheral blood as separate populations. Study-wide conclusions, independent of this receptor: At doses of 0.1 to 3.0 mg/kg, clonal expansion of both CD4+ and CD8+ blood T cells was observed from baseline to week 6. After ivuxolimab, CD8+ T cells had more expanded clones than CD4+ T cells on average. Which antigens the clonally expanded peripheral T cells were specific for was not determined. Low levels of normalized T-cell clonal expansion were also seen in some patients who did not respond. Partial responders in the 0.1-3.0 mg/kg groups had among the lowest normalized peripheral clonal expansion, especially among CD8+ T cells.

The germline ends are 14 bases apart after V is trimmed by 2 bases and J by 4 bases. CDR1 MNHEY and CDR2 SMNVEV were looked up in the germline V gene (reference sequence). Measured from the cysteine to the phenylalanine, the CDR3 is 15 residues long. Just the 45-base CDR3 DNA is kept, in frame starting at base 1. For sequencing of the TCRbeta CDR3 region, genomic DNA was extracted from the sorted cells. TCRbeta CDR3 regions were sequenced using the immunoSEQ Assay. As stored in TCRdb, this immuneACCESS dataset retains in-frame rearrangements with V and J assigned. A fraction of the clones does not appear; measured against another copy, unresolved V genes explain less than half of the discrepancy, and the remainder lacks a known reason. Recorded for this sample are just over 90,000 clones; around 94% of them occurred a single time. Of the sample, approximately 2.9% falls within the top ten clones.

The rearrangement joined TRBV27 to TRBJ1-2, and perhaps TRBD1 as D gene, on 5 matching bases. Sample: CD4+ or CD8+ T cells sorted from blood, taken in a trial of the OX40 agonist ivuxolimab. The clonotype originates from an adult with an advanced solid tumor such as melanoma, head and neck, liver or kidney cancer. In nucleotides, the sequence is TGTGCCAGCAGTTTAGGGGTCGGGGGTTCCTATGGCTACACCTTC. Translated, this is CASSLGVGGSYGYTF.